This T cell receptor beta chain originates from a study of T cell changes during pregnancy in multiple sclerosis. The data were produced by immunoSEQ multiplex PCR, yet TCRdb's version contains in-frame clones alone and is incomplete. This sample carries about 100,000 clones, approximately 92% of them seen once, and the ten largest clones take around 3%. The sequencing here drew on peripheral blood, taken in the second trimester of pregnancy. The receptor's source is a female donor with multiple sclerosis, enrolled in a pregnancy study.

The CDR3, as DNA: TGTGCCAGCGTCATCAACACGCCTGGAAACACCATATATTTT. This translates into CASVINTPGNTIYF. The chain uses TRBV6-1 and TRBJ1-3; D is undetermined. The germline V and J ends were trimmed by 8 bases and 2 bases, with 13 bases remaining between them. The CDR3 is 14 amino acids. Germline-derived CDR1 and CDR2 are MNHNS and SASEGT.